This TCR beta chain was observed in a study of T cell responses to AZD1222 COVID-19 vaccine. General study points: The span of vaccine-associated CD4 TCRs extended across spike, with dominance at 160-218 and 743-854. It was only after the peak T cell response that any repertoires were sampled.

The CDR3 extends over 15 amino acids. The ends lost 1 base at V and 9 bases at J; junction bases unmatched: 6. CDR1 is MDHEN, CDR2 SYDVKM, per germline. With respect to this clone: As yet, its antigen is unknown.

This table comes from immunoSEQ multiplex PCR, and its TCRdb copy is limited to in-frame clones, with some not included. The sample shows 130,000 or so clones, 75% to 95% of them seen only once. The clonotype was recovered from an adult who received the MenACWY meningococcal vaccine as a control. The sequences come from peripheral blood, collected 28 days after the second dose of the MenACWY control vaccine. The chain carries TRBV28 and TRBJ2-1; TRBD2 aligns across 10 bases. This CDR3 is CASSLYSGRAVEQFF. CDR3 nucleotides: TGTGCCAGCAGTTTATACAGCGGGAGGGCCGTTGAGCAGTTCTTC.